This TCR beta chain came from a study of cytomegalovirus exposure and HLA in healthy donors. Study context: Some 85 million unique TCRs, all from HLA-typed donors, were included in an early release of the data.

General study points: In a later analysis, common viral pathogens appeared linked to several of the most significant clusters. An analysis was carried out later, and it reportedly showed fewer N-insertions in an Asian-associated ancestry cluster than the roughly 670-donor mean.

The germline gives CDR1 SGHVS, CDR2 FNYEAQ. Trimming at V came to 5 bases and at J to 4 bases, leaving 5 bases not matched to a gene. The CDR3 consists of 15 residues. As regards this clone: No antigen is known for it.

The donors (healthy individuals) were bone marrow donors. Both 60 Vbeta primers and 13 Jbeta primers went into the PCR. The method was immunoSEQ multiplex PCR; TCRdb's version includes in-frame clones alone and lacks a portion of them. Its table records roughly 39,000 clones. The rearrangement joins TRBV7-6 to TRBJ1-5; TRBD1 matches 10 bases. The sample taken for sequencing was PBMCs. This receptor was identified in a young man in good health and CMV-seronegative. The CDR3 DNA reads as TGTGCCAGCAGCATCGGGACAGGGGAGAATCAGCCCCAGCATTTT. The encoded protein is CASSIGTGENQPQHF.